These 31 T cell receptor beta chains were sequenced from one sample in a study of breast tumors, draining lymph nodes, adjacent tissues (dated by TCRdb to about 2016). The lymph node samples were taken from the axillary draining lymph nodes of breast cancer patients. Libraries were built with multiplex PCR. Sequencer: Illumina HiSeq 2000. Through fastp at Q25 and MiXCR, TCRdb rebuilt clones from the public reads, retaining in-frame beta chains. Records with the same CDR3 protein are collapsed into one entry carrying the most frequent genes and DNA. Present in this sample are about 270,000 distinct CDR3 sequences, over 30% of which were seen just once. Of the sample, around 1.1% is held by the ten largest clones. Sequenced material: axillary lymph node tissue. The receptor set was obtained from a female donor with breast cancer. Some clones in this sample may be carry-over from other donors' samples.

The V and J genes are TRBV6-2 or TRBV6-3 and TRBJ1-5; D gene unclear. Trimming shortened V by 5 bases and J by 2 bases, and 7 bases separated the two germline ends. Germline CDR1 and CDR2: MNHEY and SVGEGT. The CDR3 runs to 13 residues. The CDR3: CASSHGRNQPQHF. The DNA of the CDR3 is TGTGCCAGCAGTCACGGCCGCAATCAGCCCCAGCATTTT.

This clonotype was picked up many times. CDR3 bases: TGTGCCAGCAGTGAAGGGGGGTACCAAGAGACCCAGTACTTC. Translating it yields CASSEGGYQETQYF. This chain connects TRBV25-1 to TRBJ2-5; possibly TRBD2 for D (6 bases). This CDR3 comprises 14 residues. CDR1 is MGHDK and CDR2 is SYGVNS in the germline V gene. Trimming left V 2 bases short and J 0 bases short, with 7 bases between.

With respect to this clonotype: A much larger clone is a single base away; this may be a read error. The CDR3 loop is CASSLRAGAIRSYEQYF. Here the CDR3 DNA reads TGTGCCAGCAGCTTAAGGGCGGGCGCGATTCGCTCCTACGAGCAGTACTTC. The chain employs TRBV11-2 and TRBJ2-7, with D possibly being TRBD2 (5 bases). Germline V gene sequence: CDR1 SGHAT, CDR2 FQNNGV. The ends were cut back, 2 bases at V and 0 bases at J, with 17 bases in the middle. The CDR3 has 17 residues. Full variable domain (remainder filled in from reference TRBV11-2 and TRBJ2-7): EAGVAQSPRYKIIEKRQSVAFWCNPISGHATLYWYQQILGQGPKLLIQFQNNGVVDDSQLPKDRFSAERLKGVDSTLKIQPAKLEDSAVYLCASSLRAGAIRSYEQYFGPGTRLTVT.

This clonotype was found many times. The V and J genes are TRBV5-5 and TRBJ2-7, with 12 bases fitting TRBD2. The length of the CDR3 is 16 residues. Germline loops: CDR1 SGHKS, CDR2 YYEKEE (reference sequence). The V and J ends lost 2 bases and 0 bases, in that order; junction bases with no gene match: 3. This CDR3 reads CASSFASGRDSYEQYF. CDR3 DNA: TGTGCCAGCAGCTTCGCTAGCGGGAGGGACTCCTACGAGCAGTACTTC.

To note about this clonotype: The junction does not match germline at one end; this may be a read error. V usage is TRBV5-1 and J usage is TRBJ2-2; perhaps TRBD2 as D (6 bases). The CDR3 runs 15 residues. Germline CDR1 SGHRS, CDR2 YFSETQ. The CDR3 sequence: CASSLMAVGTGGLFF. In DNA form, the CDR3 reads TGCGCCAGCAGCTTGATGGCAGTAGGCACCGGGGGGCTGTTTTTT.

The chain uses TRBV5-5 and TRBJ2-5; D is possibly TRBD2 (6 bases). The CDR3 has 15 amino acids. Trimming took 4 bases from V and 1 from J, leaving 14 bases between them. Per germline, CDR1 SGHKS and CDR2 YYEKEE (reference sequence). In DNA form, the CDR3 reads TGTGCCAGCAGCCGAGCAGGGAGGTTCCAAGAGACCCAGTACTTC. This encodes CASSRAGRFQETQYF.

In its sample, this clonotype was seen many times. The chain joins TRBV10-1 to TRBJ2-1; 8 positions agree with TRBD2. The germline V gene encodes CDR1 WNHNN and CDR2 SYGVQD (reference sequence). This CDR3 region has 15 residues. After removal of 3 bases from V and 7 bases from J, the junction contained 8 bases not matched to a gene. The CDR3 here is CASSDIAGPSNEQFF. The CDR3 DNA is TGCGCCAGCAGTGACATAGCGGGACCGAGTAATGAGCAGTTCTTC.

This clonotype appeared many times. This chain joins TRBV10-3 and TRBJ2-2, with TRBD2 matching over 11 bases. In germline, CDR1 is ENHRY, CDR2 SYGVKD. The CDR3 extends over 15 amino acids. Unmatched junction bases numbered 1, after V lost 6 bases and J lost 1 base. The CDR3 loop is CAIRLAGGNTGELFF. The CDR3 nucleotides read TGTGCCATCAGGCTAGCGGGAGGGAACACCGGGGAGCTGTTTTTT.

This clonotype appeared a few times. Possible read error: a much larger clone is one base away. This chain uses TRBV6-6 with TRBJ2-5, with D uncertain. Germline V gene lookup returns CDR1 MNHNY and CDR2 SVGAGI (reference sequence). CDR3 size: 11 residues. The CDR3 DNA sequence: TGTGCCAGCAGTTACAGAGAGACCCAGTGCTTC. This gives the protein CASSYRETQCF.

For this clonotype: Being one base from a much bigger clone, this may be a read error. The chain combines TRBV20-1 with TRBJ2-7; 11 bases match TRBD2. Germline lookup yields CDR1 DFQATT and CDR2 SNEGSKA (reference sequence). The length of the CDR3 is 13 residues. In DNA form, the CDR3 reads TGCAGTGCTAGCCGGCTAGCGGGAGGCGAGCAGTGCTTC. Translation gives CSASRLAGGEQCF.

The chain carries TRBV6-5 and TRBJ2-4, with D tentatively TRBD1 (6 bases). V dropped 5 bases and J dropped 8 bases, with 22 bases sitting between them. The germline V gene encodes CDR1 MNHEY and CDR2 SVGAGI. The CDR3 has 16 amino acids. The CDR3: CASSEDTGTRGDIQYF. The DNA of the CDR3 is TGTGCCAGCAGTGAGGACACAGGGACGCGAGGAGACATTCAGTACTTC.

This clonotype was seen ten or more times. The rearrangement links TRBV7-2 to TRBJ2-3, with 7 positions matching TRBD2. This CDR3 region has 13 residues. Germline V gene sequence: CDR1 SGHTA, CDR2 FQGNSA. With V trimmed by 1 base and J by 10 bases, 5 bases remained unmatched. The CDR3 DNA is TGTGCCAGCAGCTTAGATGGGGGGGTTGCGCAGTATTTT. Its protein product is CASSLDGGVAQYF.

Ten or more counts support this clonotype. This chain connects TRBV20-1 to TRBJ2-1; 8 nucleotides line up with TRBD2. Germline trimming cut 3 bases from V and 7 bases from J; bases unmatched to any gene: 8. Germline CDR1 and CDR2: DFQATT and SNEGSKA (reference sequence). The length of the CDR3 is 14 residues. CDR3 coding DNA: TGCAGTGCTAGGGTAGCGGGGAGTAGGAATGAGCAGTTCTTC. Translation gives CSARVAGSRNEQFF.

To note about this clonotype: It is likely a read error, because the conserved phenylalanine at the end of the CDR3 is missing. The CDR3 loop is CASSHSSGRAANSPLHL. The CDR3 region has the DNA TGTGCCAGCAGTCACTCCTCAGGAAGGGCAGCTAATTCACCCCTCCACCTT. This chain joins TRBV6-2 or TRBV6-3 and TRBJ1-6; D unclear. The CDR3 loop spans 17 amino acids. The germline V gene encodes CDR1 MNHEY and CDR2 SVGEGT.

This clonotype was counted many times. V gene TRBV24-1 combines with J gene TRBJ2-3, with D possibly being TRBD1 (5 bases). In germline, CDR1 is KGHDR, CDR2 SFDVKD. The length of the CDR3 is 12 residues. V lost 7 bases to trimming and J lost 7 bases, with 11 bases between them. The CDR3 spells CATSPGSNTQYF. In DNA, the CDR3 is TGTGCCACCAGCCCAGGGTCGAATACGCAGTATTTT.

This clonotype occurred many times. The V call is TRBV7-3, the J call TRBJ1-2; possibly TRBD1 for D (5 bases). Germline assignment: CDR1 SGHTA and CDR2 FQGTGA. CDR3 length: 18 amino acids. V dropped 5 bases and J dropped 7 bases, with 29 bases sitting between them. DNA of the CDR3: TGTGCCAGCAGCCCTGAGCCCGGGACTTGGATGGGGTCGGGTGGCTACACCTTC. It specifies CASSPEPGTWMGSGGYTF.

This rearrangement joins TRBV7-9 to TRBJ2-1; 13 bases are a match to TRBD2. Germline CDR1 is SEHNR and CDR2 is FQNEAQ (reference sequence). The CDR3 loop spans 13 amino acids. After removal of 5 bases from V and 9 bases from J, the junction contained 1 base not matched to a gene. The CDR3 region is CASSTSGRGEQFF. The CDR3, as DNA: TGTGCCAGCAGCACTAGCGGGAGGGGTGAGCAGTTCTTC.

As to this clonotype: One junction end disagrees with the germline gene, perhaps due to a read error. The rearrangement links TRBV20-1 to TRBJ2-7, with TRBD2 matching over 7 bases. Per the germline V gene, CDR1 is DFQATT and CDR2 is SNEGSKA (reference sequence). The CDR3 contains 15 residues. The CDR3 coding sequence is TGCAGTGCTAGGCCCCGACTAGCAGAGATGTACGAGCAGTGCTTC. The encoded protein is CSARPRLAEMYEQCF.

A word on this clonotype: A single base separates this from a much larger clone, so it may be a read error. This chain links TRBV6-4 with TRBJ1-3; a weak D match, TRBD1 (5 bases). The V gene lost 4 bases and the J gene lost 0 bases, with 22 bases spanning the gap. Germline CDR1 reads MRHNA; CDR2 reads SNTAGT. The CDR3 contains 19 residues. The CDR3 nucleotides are TGTGCCAGCAGTGCCTACCCCTCCGAGACAGTCAGCTCTGGAAACACCATATATTTT. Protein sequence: CASSAYPSETVSSGNTIYF.

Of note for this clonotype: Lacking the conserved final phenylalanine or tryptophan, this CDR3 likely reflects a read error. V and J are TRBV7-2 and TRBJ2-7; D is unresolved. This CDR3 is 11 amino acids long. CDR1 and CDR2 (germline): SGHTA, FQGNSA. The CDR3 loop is CAGSLSYEQYL. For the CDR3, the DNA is TGTGCCGGCAGCTTGTCCTACGAGCAGTACCTC.

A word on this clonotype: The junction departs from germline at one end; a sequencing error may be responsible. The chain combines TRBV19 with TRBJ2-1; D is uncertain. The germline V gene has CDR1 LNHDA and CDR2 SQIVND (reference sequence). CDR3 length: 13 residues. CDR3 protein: CASSSSEANEQSF. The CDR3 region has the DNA TGCGCCAGTAGTTCCAGCGAGGCTAATGAGCAGTCCTTC. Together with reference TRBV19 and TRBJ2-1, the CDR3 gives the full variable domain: DGGITQSPKYLFRKEGQNVTLSCEQNLNHDAMYWYRQDPGQGLRLIYYSQIVNDFQKGDIAEGYSVSREKKESFPLTVTSAQKNPTAFYLCASSSSEANEQSFGPGTRLTVL.

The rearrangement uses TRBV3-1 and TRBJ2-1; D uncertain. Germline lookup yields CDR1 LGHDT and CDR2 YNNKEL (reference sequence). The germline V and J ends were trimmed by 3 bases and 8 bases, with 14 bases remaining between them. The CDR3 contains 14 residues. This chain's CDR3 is CASSHVYDFDEQFF. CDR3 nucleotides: TGTGCCAGCAGCCATGTGTATGATTTCGATGAGCAGTTCTTC.

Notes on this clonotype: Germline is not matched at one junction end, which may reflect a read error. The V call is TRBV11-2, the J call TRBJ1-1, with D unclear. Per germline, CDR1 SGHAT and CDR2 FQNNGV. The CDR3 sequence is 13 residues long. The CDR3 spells CASSLDPLGSALF. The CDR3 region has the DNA TGTGCCAGCAGCTTAGATCCTTTAGGTTCCGCTCTCTTT.

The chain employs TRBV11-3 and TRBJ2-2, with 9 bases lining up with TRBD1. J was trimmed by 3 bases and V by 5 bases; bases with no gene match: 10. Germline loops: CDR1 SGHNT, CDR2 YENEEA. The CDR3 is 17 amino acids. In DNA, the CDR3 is TGTGCCAGCAGCGTTGAGGAGGACAGGGGTTACACCGGGGAGCTGTTTTTT. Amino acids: CASSVEEDRGYTGELFF.

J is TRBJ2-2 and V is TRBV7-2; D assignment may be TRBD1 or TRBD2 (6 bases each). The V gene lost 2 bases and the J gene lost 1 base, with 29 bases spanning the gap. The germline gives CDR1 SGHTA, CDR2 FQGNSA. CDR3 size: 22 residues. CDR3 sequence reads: CASSLKSGRPGAGRVNTGELFF. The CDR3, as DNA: TGTGCCAGCAGCTTAAAGTCGGGCCGCCCAGGGGCGGGACGGGTGAACACCGGGGAGCTGTTTTTT.

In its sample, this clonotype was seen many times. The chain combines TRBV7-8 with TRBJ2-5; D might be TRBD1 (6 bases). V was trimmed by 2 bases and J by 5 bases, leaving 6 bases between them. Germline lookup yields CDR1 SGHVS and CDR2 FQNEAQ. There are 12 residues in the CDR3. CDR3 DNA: TGTGCCAGCAGCTTACAGGGGGAGACCCAGTACTTC. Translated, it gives CASSLQGETQYF.

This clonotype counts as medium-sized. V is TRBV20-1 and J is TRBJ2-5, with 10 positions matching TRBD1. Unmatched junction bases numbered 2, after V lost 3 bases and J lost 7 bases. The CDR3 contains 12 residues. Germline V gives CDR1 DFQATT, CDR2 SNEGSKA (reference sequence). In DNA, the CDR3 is TGCAGTGCTAGGGACAGGGGGGGGACCCAGTACTTC. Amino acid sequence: CSARDRGGTQYF.

CDR3 coding DNA: TGTGCCAGCAGCCCCCTCCGAGGGCTCGCCAAAAACATTCAGTACTTC. As protein: CASSPLRGLAKNIQYF. This chain links TRBV7-9 with TRBJ2-4; D possibly corresponds to TRBD2 (5 bases). Germline values: CDR1 SEHNR, CDR2 FQNEAQ (reference sequence). Trimming removed 5 bases at V and 1 base at J, with 15 bases between. This CDR3 has 16 residues.

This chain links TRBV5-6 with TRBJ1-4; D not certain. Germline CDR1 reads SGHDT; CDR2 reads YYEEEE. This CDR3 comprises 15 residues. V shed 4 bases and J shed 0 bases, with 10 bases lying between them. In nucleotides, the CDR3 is TGTGCCAGCAGCCCGGGGATTGCAACTAATGAAAAACTGTTTTTT. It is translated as CASSPGIATNEKLFF.

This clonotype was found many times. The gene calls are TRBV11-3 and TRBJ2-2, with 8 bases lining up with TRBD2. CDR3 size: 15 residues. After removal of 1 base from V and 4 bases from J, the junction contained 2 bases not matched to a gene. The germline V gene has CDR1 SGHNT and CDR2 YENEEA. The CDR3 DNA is TGTGCCAGCAGCTTAGGTCGGGAGGGCACCGGGGAGCTGTTTTTT. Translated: CASSLGREGTGELFF.

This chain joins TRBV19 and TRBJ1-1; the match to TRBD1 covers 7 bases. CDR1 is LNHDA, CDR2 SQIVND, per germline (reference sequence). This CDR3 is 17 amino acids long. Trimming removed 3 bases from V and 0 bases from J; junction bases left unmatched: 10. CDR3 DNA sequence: TGTGCCAGTAGTATGAAGGGGGCGTTCCGGATGAACACTGAAGCTTTCTTT. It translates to CASSMKGAFRMNTEAFF.